Below are 14 T cell receptor beta chains sequenced from a single sample in a study of metastatic and nonmetastatic thyroid tumors. TCRdb re-called clones from the PCR reads using MiXCR. Found here are about 3,800 clones, 33% of them singletons; the top ten hold roughly 15%. Each patient went into thyroid surgery without having received any treatment. Sequencing was carried out using adjacent normal tissue. The receptors were sampled from a female donor with papillary thyroid cancer or a benign thyroid nodule (not recorded which). Some clones in this sample may be carry-over from other donors' samples.

This clone occurred a few times. This rearrangement joins TRBV7-2 to TRBJ2-1; D remains unclear. V lost 1 base, J lost 10 bases, and 5 bases lay in between. The CDR3 has 11 residues. The germline gives CDR1 SGHTA, CDR2 FQGNSA. CDR3 nucleotides: TGTGCCAGCAGCTTAGTGGGAGAGCAGTTCTTC. It encodes CASSLVGEQFF.

As to this clone: This could be a read error, since a much larger clone is one nucleotide away. The sample holds other DNA sequences that translate to the same CDR3. This sequence joins TRBV27 and TRBJ2-3; 12 bases agree with TRBD2. Germline assignment: CDR1 MNHEY and CDR2 SMNVEV (reference sequence). This CDR3 has 15 residues. CDR3 sequence: CASSLAGGITDTQYF. CDR3 DNA: TGTGCCAGCTCGCTAGCGGGAGGGATCACAGATACTCAGTATTTT.

This clone occurred once. The same CDR3 arises from other DNA sequences in this sample as well. The V and J genes are TRBV30 and TRBJ1-4; the D is unclear. Trimming left V 0 bases short and J 8 bases short, with 7 bases between. This CDR3 is 12 amino acids long. The germline CDR1 and CDR2 sequences are GTSNPN and SVGIG (reference sequence). CDR3 residues: CAWSVLREKLFF. In DNA form, the CDR3 reads TGTGCCTGGAGTGTACTCAGGGAAAAACTGTTTTTT. Full variable domain (outside the CDR3, taken from reference TRBV30 and TRBJ1-4): SQTIHQWPATLVQPVGSPLSLECTVEGTSNPNLYWYRQAAGRGLQLLFYSVGIGQISSEVPQNLSASRPQDRQFILSSKKLLLSDSGFYLCAWSVLREKLFFGSGTQLSVL.

The table lists this clone with a few counts. The gene calls are TRBV2 and TRBJ1-5; D is uncertain. Germline loops: CDR1 SNHLY, CDR2 FYNNEI. This CDR3 spans 15 amino acids. Trimming removed 2 bases from V and 6 bases from J, with 14 bases in between. The CDR3 loop is CASSELDRVGQPQHF. As DNA, the CDR3 is TGTGCCAGCAGTGAACTGGATAGGGTCGGTCAGCCCCAGCATTTT.

The chain carries TRBV5-4 and TRBJ2-7; 9 bases match TRBD1. CDR1 is SGHNT, CDR2 YYREEE, per germline (reference sequence). V lost 5 bases, J lost 5 bases, and 11 bases stayed unmatched. This CDR3 has 15 amino acids. The DNA of the CDR3 is TGTGCCAGCAGTGCTCCGGGACAGGGATTGAACGAGCAGTACTTC. Protein: CASSAPGQGLNEQYF.

V is TRBV5-1 and J is TRBJ2-2; 7 positions agree with TRBD1. The CDR3 covers 14 residues. Per the germline V gene, CDR1 is SGHRS and CDR2 is YFSETQ. After removal of 6 bases from V and 0 bases from J, the junction contained 2 bases not matched to a gene. The CDR3 sequence is CASTGQTNTGELFF. The DNA of the CDR3 is TGCGCCAGCACGGGACAGACGAACACCGGGGAGCTGTTTTTT.

V is TRBV3-1 and J is TRBJ1-2, with unresolved D. CDR1 is LGHDT and CDR2 is YNNKEL in the germline V gene (reference sequence). The CDR3 contains 14 residues. Between the trimmed V and J ends, which lost 1 base and 4 bases, there was a span of 10 bases. CDR3 protein: CASSQVGDFYGYTF. CDR3 bases: TGTGCCAGCAGCCAAGTAGGTGACTTCTATGGCTACACCTTC. The full variable domain, completed using reference TRBV3-1 and TRBJ1-2, is DTAVSQTPKYLVTQMGNDKSIKCEQNLGHDTMYWYKQDSKKFLKIMFSYNNKELIINETVPNRFSPKSPDKAHLNLHINSLELGDSAVYFCASSQVGDFYGYTFGSGTRLTVV.

This rearrangement joins TRBV5-1 to TRBJ2-2; maybe TRBD1 (5 bases). The germline V gene has CDR1 SGHRS and CDR2 YFSETQ. The CDR3 consists of 12 residues. With 5 bases removed from V and 6 bases from J, the gap between germline ends came to 8 bases. The CDR3 reads CASRPGSGELFF. CDR3 nucleotides: TGCGCCAGCAGACCAGGGTCCGGGGAGCTGTTTTTT.

In its sample, this clone was seen a few times. The conserved phenylalanine or tryptophan is not found at the CDR3 terminus, so this likely reflects a read error. It is unclear where the CDR3 begins or ends on the DNA, so no DNA is shown, and the CDR3 is as TCRdb lists it. The chain is built from TRBV6-1 and TRBJ2-7; TRBD1, as called in the table, went unchecked against the DNA. Germline-derived CDR1 and CDR2 are MNHNS and SASEGT. With termini counted, the CDR3 has 12 amino acids. CDR3 region: CASLGQGYEKYI.

This clone came up once. This chain links TRBV7-3 with TRBJ2-1; TRBD2 matches at 7 bases. The CDR3 runs 17 residues. The germline V gene has CDR1 SGHTA and CDR2 FQGTGA. J was trimmed by 4 bases and V by 4 bases; bases with no gene match: 13. CDR3: CASSSFNGRGAYNEQFF. The CDR3 nucleotides are TGTGCCAGCAGCTCCTTTAATGGGAGGGGCGCATACAATGAGCAGTTCTTC.

Turning to this clone: An end of the junction does not agree with germline; a read error may underlie this. This sequence joins TRBV19 and TRBJ1-2; D is unclear. The CDR3 extends over 15 amino acids. Germline assignment: CDR1 LNHDA and CDR2 SQIVND (reference sequence). DNA of the CDR3: TGTGCCAGTAGTCAGGAGCACACGGCCACCTATGGCTACTCCTTC. Amino acids: CASSQEHTATYGYSF.

This clone came up a few times. The V and J genes are TRBV5-1 and TRBJ2-1; D perhaps matches TRBD2 (5 bases). The V gene's germline CDR1 is SGHRS and CDR2 YFSETQ. The CDR3 sequence is 15 residues long. V dropped 3 bases and J dropped 3 bases, with 13 bases sitting between them. The CDR3 loop is CASSSSRSYYNEQFF. The DNA for the CDR3 is TGCGCCAGCAGCTCTAGCCGGAGCTACTACAATGAGCAGTTCTTC.

The chain uses TRBV12-3 or TRBV12-4 and TRBJ2-1, with a possible D match to TRBD2 (7 bases). The V end lost 1 base, the J end lost 7 bases, and 14 bases lay between the germline ends. There are 15 residues in the CDR3. CDR3 sequence: CASSLEGGSLNEQFF. The CDR3 region has the DNA TGTGCCAGCAGTTTAGAGGGGGGGTCGTTAAATGAGCAGTTCTTC.

The chain combines TRBV18 with TRBJ1-2; D not resolved. Germline loops: CDR1 KGHSH, CDR2 LQKENI. The CDR3 runs 13 residues. V lost 3 bases to trimming and J lost 8 bases, with 13 bases between them. CDR3 bases: TGTGCCAGCTCACCGCCGGGAAGGTACGGCTACACCTTC. It encodes CASSPPGRYGYTF.